These T cell receptor beta chains were read from a single sample in a study of T-cell memory formation after mild COVID-19. TCRdb reprocessed the 5' RACE reads via MiXCR and lists one record per CDR3 protein. The data show fewer than 450,000 distinct CDR3 sequences, roughly 24% seen once. Sample: PBMCs or a T cell subset sorted from them (not recorded which). Receptor source: an adult woman who had mild COVID-19 (a few samples of this study predate the infection). Cell type and time point are not known. Each CDR3 is given with its conserved first and last residue. The D gene is left open where the match is weak. Size values are once, few and many counts, or a class for expanded clones, and some rows have none.

D	V	J	size	CDR3	DNA
-	TRBV7-9	TRBJ2-3	few	CASSSMPGAPGSDTQYF	TGTGCCAGCAGTTCAATGCCGGGGGCCCCGGGGTCAGATACGCAGTATTTT
-	TRBV5-1	TRBJ2-5	-	CASSSLDRVETQYF	TGCGCCAGCAGCTCCTTGGACCGCGTGGAGACCCAGTACTTC
TRBD1	TRBV28	TRBJ2-1	-	CASSLTGGTYNEQFF	TGTGCCAGCAGTCTTACAGGGGGGACCTACAATGAGCAGTTCTTC
-	TRBV3-1	TRBJ1-1	-	CASSRRGIANTEAFF	TGTGCCAGCAGCCGCCGCGGCATTGCGAACACTGAAGCTTTCTTT
-	TRBV10-3	TRBJ1-2	few	CAIRPRGGSSYGYTF	TGTGCCATCAGACCCCGAGGAGGGTCCTCCTATGGCTACACCTTC
-	TRBV6-5	TRBJ1-3	-	CASSWRAGNTIYF	TGTGCCAGCTCCTGGAGGGCGGGAAACACCATATATTTT
-	TRBV6-2/TRBV6-3	TRBJ1-2	many	CASSSQGYGYTF	TGTGCCAGCAGTTCGCAGGGTTACGGCTACACCTTC
TRBD2	TRBV5-4	TRBJ2-7	few	CASSSKLAGLYEQYF	TGTGCCAGCAGCTCGAAACTAGCGGGCTTGTACGAGCAGTACTTC
-	TRBV25-1	TRBJ2-7	-	CASSESPGVFYEQYF	TGTGCCAGCAGTGAATCTCCAGGCGTCTTCTACGAGCAGTACTTC
-	TRBV12-3/TRBV12-4	TRBJ1-1	-	CASSLRSGIGNTEAFF	TGTGCCAGCAGTTTACGTTCGGGGATCGGGAACACTGAAGCTTTCTTT
-	TRBV29-1	TRBJ1-1	-	CSVENQGLATEAFF	TGCAGCGTTGAAAACCAGGGTCTTGCCACTGAAGCTTTCTTT
-	TRBV20-1	TRBJ1-2	many	CSATGTVRKGYTF	TGCAGTGCCACTGGGACCGTGCGGAAAGGCTACACCTTC
TRBD1	TRBV7-8	TRBJ2-3	-	CASSNPGQGSDTQYF	TGTGCCAGCAGCAATCCGGGACAGGGATCAGATACGCAGTATTTT
-	TRBV4-2	TRBJ2-7	few	CASSPSRGGNGYEQYF	TGTGCCAGCAGCCCTAGCAGGGGGGGAAATGGCTACGAGCAGTACTTC
-	TRBV7-3	TRBJ2-3	-	CASSLGVYTDTQYF	TGTGCCAGCAGCTTAGGGGTTTACACAGATACGCAGTATTTT
-	TRBV12-3/TRBV12-4	TRBJ2-7	-	CASSPHPDSYEQYF	TGTGCCAGCAGTCCGCACCCGGACTCCTACGAGCAGTACTTC
TRBD2	TRBV5-6	TRBJ2-2	-	CASSSLAGTKGTGELFF	TGTGCCAGCAGCTCACTAGCGGGAACCAAGGGCACCGGGGAGCTGTTTTTT
TRBD2	TRBV10-3	TRBJ2-3	few	CAISEYTSESTDTQYF	TGTGCCATCAGTGAGTACACTAGCGAGAGCACAGATACGCAGTATTTT
TRBD2	TRBV6-5	TRBJ2-7	-	CASSQPSGGPRGYEQYF	TGTGCCAGCAGTCAGCCTAGCGGGGGGCCCCGGGGTTACGAGCAGTACTTC
TRBD1	TRBV5-6	TRBJ1-1	-	CASSWGHRGHTEAFF	TGTGCCAGCAGCTGGGGGCACAGGGGGCACACTGAAGCTTTCTTT
-	TRBV18	TRBJ2-7	few	CASSPPIGDRYEQYF	TGTGCCAGCTCACCACCGATAGGGGATCGGTACGAGCAGTACTTC
TRBD2	TRBV7-9	TRBJ2-3	few	CASSLAGGRSTDTQYF	TGTGCCAGCAGCTTAGCCGGCGGGAGGAGCACAGATACGCAGTATTTT
-	TRBV7-3	TRBJ1-1	many	CASSLRDSTEAFF	TGTGCCAGCAGCTTGCGGGACTCCACTGAAGCTTTCTTT
TRBD1	TRBV7-2	TRBJ1-5	-	CASSLDRLGNQPQHF	TGTGCCAGCAGCTTGGACAGGCTAGGCAATCAGCCCCAGCATTTT
TRBD2	TRBV20-1	TRBJ2-1	-	CSARASWTSGNSYNEQFF	TGCAGTGCTAGAGCCTCCTGGACTAGCGGTAACTCCTACAATGAGCAGTTCTTC
TRBD1	TRBV4-3	TRBJ2-4	-	CASSPDREHIQYF	TGCGCCAGCAGCCCGGACAGGGAACACATTCAGTACTTC
-	TRBV29-1	TRBJ2-1	many	CSVGRGHNEQFF	TGCAGCGTCGGGCGGGGTCACAATGAGCAGTTCTTC
-	TRBV5-6	TRBJ2-4	few	CASSLGLGAIQYF	TGTGCCAGCAGCTTGGGGCTGGGTGCCATTCAGTACTTC
-	TRBV2	TRBJ1-5	-	CASSPRAGNHQPQHF	TGTGCCAGCAGCCCCCGGGCAGGGAATCATCAGCCCCAGCATTTT
-	TRBV5-6	TRBJ1-3	-	CASSFGPHSSGNTIYF	TGTGCCAGCAGCTTTGGGCCGCACTCCTCTGGAAACACCATATATTTT
-	TRBV4-1	TRBJ2-2	-	CASSLRVYTGELFF	TGCGCCAGCAGCCTCCGGGTTTACACCGGGGAGCTGTTTTTT
-	TRBV27	TRBJ1-5	-	CASSFDRLYQPQHF	TGTGCCAGCAGTTTTGACAGGTTATATCAGCCCCAGCATTTT
-	TRBV18	TRBJ2-1	-	CASSPPADNEQFF	TGTGCCAGCTCACCCCCCGCTGACAATGAGCAGTTCTTC
-	TRBV6-5	TRBJ2-1	few	CASRPRDAYNEQFF	TGTGCCAGCAGGCCCCGGGACGCCTACAATGAGCAGTTCTTC
TRBD1	TRBV7-3	TRBJ1-2	few	CASSPGTGGDYGYTF	TGTGCCAGCAGCCCCGGGACAGGGGGCGACTATGGCTACACCTTC
-	TRBV6-2/TRBV6-3	TRBJ2-7	few	CASTAPTLPSYEQYF	TGTGCCAGCACCGCACCGACACTACCCTCCTACGAGCAGTACTTC
-	TRBV4-2	TRBJ2-1	once	CASSQDPGRATYNEQFF	TGTGCCAGCAGCCAAGACCCCGGGCGGGCTACCTACAATGAGCAGTTCTTC
TRBD1	TRBV29-1	TRBJ1-1	-	CSVAGTGGTPAFF	TGCAGCGTTGCCGGGACAGGGGGCACCCCAGCTTTCTTT
TRBD2	TRBV7-9	TRBJ2-2	few	CASRTRLAGASNTGELFF	TGTGCCAGCAGAACCAGACTAGCGGGAGCTTCGAACACCGGGGAGCTGTTTTTT
-	TRBV6-5	TRBJ1-3	-	CASYSYLSGNTIYF	TGTGCCTCTTACAGTTACCTCTCTGGAAACACCATATATTTT
-	TRBV29-1	TRBJ1-1	-	CSVDGGKNTEAFF	TGCAGCGTTGATGGGGGGAAAAACACTGAAGCTTTCTTT
-	TRBV7-6	TRBJ2-3	-	CASSFSPPTDTQYF	TGTGCCAGCAGCTTCTCTCCCCCCACAGATACGCAGTATTTT
-	TRBV12-5	TRBJ2-1	few	CASGLVPSLDMGDHTYNEQFF	TGTGCTAGTGGTTTGGTACCCTCACTAGACATGGGGGACCACACGTACAATGAGCAGTTCTTC
TRBD1	TRBV7-9	TRBJ2-7	many	CASSHRDRNYEQYF	TGTGCCAGCAGCCACCGGGACAGGAACTACGAGCAGTACTTC
-	TRBV18	TRBJ1-1	few	CASSTQGNTEAFF	TGTGCCAGCTCAACACAGGGGAACACTGAAGCTTTCTTT
TRBD2	TRBV6-5	TRBJ2-7	few	CASRGTGRGIYEQYF	TGTGCCAGCAGGGGTACCGGGAGGGGAATCTACGAGCAGTACTTC
TRBD2	TRBV19	TRBJ2-1	-	CASSVLAGGSYNEQFF	TGTGCCAGTAGCGTGCTAGCGGGAGGCTCCTACAATGAGCAGTTCTTC
-	TRBV7-9	TRBJ1-5	few	CASSPLNQPQHF	TGTGCCAGCAGCCCTCTAAATCAGCCCCAGCATTTT
-	TRBV29-1	TRBJ2-7	-	CSVMGAYEQYF	TGCAGCGTTATGGGGGCTTACGAGCAGTACTTC
-	TRBV3-1	TRBJ2-7	few	CASSQDGRGKVSYEQYF	TGTGCCAGCAGCCAAGATGGTAGGGGAAAGGTCTCCTACGAGCAGTACTTC
TRBD1	TRBV7-9	TRBJ2-7	few	CASSFITGVGSYEQYF	TGTGCCAGCAGCTTTATTACAGGGGTAGGGTCCTACGAGCAGTACTTC
-	TRBV15	TRBJ2-3	few	CATSRVRGDTQYF	TGTGCCACCAGCAGAGTACGGGGGGATACGCAGTATTTT
TRBD2	TRBV7-2	TRBJ2-7	-	CASSPLTLAGRRSYEQYF	TGTGCCAGCAGCCCTCTCACCCTAGCGGGCCGCAGATCCTACGAGCAGTACTTC
TRBD2	TRBV25-1	TRBJ2-3	many	CASSEPPLAGLSTDTQYF	TGTGCCAGCAGTGAACCCCCCTTAGCGGGACTGAGCACAGATACGCAGTATTTT